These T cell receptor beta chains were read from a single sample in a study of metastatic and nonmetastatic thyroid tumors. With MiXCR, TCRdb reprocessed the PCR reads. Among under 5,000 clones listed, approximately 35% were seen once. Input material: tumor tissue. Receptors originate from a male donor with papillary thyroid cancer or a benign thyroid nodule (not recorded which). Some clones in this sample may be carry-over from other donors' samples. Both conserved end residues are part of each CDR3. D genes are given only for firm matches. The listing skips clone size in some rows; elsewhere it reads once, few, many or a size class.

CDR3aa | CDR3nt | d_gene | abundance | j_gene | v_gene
CASSEFTGGSQPQHF | TGCGCCAGCAGTGAGTTTACAGGGGGCTCTCAGCCCCAGCATTTT | TRBD1 | NA | TRBJ1-5 | TRBV10-2
CASTGWTVSYEQYF | TGTGCCAGCACAGGATGGACGGTCTCCTACGAGCAGTACTTC | NA | NA | TRBJ2-7 | TRBV6-1
CASSEGQSPGNTIYF | TGTGCCAGCAGTGAAGGGCAGTCCCCTGGAAACACCATATATTTT | NA | NA | TRBJ1-3 | TRBV6-1
CASSFTTSGYTF | TGTGCCAGTAGTTTCACTACAAGTGGCTACACCTTC | NA | NA | TRBJ1-2 | TRBV19
CASSPGLAGYEQYF | TGTGCCAGCAGTCCGGGACTAGCAGGGTACGAGCAGTACTTC | TRBD2 | few | TRBJ2-7 | TRBV6-1
CASSSYDGFYEQYF | TGTGCCAGCAGTTCTTACGACGGATTTTACGAGCAGTACTTC | NA | NA | TRBJ2-7 | TRBV6-5
CASSFFSGGRQRDTQYF | TGTGCCAGCAGCTTTTTCTCAGGGGGACGGCAGCGAGATACGCAGTATTTT | TRBD1 | once | TRBJ2-3 | TRBV7-8
CASSGDRRGAFF | TGTGCCAGCAGCGGAGATCGCCGGGGAGCTTTCTTT | NA | few | TRBJ1-1 | TRBV2
CASNAGPMNTEAFF | TGTGCCAGCAATGCAGGGCCTATGAACACTGAAGCTTTCTTT | NA | NA | TRBJ1-1 | TRBV2
CAISESSTDTQYF | TGTGCCATCAGTGAGTCCAGCACAGATACGCAGTATTTT | NA | NA | TRBJ2-3 | TRBV10-3
CASSEGTGDRSPLHF | TGCGCCAGCAGTGAGGGGACAGGGGATAGGTCACCCCTCCACTTT | TRBD1 | NA | TRBJ1-6 | TRBV10-1
CASSLGPDSGNTIYF | TGTGCCAGCAGTTTAGGGCCAGACTCTGGAAACACCATATATTTT | NA | few | TRBJ1-3 | TRBV27
CASSEGDNEQFF | TGTGCCAGCAGTGAGGGAGACAATGAGCAGTTCTTC | NA | few | TRBJ2-1 | TRBV2
CASSRGLAGSNEQFF | TGCGCCAGCAGCCGGGGACTAGCGGGATCCAATGAGCAGTTCTTC | TRBD2 | NA | TRBJ2-1 | TRBV4-1
CASRRVTGDGNTIYF | TGTGCCAGCAGGCGGGTGACAGGGGATGGAAACACCATATATTTT | TRBD1 | NA | TRBJ1-3 | TRBV10-3
CASTPSGLYYYGYTF | TGTGCCAGCACTCCCTCTGGCCTATACTACTATGGCTACACCTTC | NA | NA | TRBJ1-2 | TRBV6-2/TRBV6-3
CASTRGATYEQYF | TGCGCCAGCACCCGGGGCGCGACCTACGAGCAGTACTTC | NA | few | TRBJ2-7 | TRBV10-2
CSASGLTKGRNHGYTF | TGCAGTGCTAGTGGCCTTACTAAGGGAAGAAACCATGGCTACACCTTC | NA | NA | TRBJ1-2 | TRBV20-1
CASKAGGYRTDTQYF | TGCGCCAGCAAGGCAGGGGGGTACCGGACAGATACGCAGTATTTT | NA | NA | TRBJ2-3 | TRBV5-1
CAIMGLSGEQYF | TGTGCCATAATGGGACTAAGCGGCGAGCAGTACTTC | TRBD2 | large | TRBJ2-7 | TRBV19
CSARDQGDRAHEQYF | TGCAGTGCTAGAGATCAGGGGGACAGGGCGCACGAGCAGTACTTC | TRBD1 | NA | TRBJ2-7 | TRBV20-1
CSARGWAGGLNDGANVLTF | TGCAGTGCTAGAGGATGGGCAGGGGGTCTTAATGATGGGGCCAACGTCCTGACTTTC | TRBD1 | once | TRBJ2-6 | TRBV20-1
CAGSLGGQGHERFF | TGTGCCGGTAGCTTAGGGGGGCAGGGTCATGAGCGGTTCTTC | NA | NA | TRBJ2-1 | TRBV7-3
CASSYGERGATPNSPLHF | TGTGCCAGCAGTTACGGGGAGAGGGGCGCTACCCCTAATTCACCCCTCCACTTT | NA | few | TRBJ1-6 | TRBV27
CASTMGGPNTEAFF | TGTGCCAGTACCATGGGGGGCCCGAACACTGAAGCTTTCTTT | NA | NA | TRBJ1-1 | TRBV19
CSAAARLAGGNEQFF | TGCAGTGCTGCTGCCCGACTAGCGGGAGGCAATGAGCAGTTCTTC | TRBD2 | NA | TRBJ2-1 | TRBV20-1
CASSSRFSAEAFF | TGTGCCAGCAGCTCGAGATTTAGCGCTGAAGCTTTCTTT | NA | NA | TRBJ1-1 | TRBV7-9
CASTPRGLNEQFF | TGTGCCAGCACCCCGAGGGGGTTGAATGAGCAGTTCTTC | NA | NA | TRBJ2-1 | TRBV12-3/TRBV12-4
CAWSPDWAGDLSYEQYF | TGTGCCTGGAGTCCCGACTGGGCGGGGGACCTCTCCTACGAGCAGTACTTC | TRBD2 | NA | TRBJ2-7 | TRBV30
CASSPSTPETQYF | TGTGCCAGCTCACCCTCGACCCCAGAGACCCAGTACTTC | NA | medium-sized | TRBJ2-5 | TRBV18
CASSDRGYEQYF | TGCGCCAGCAGTGACAGGGGCTACGAGCAGTACTTC | NA | NA | TRBJ2-7 | TRBV10-1
CASSLAGLAMGYEQYF | TGCGCCAGCAGCTTGGCCGGACTTGCGATGGGGTACGAGCAGTACTTC | NA | NA | TRBJ2-7 | TRBV5-1
CASSFRSGQLGGYTF | TGTGCCAGCAGTTTTAGATCAGGACAGTTAGGCGGCTACACCTTC | NA | NA | TRBJ1-2 | TRBV27
CASSLRETQYF | TGTGCCAGCAGTTTAAGAGAGACCCAGTACTTC | NA | few | TRBJ2-5 | TRBV12-3/TRBV12-4
CASSLRPADTEAFF | TGTGCCAGCAGCTTAAGGCCAGCCGACACTGAAGCTTTCTTT | NA | NA | TRBJ1-1 | TRBV7-3
CSAGIGTSGGADTQYF | TGCAGTGCGGGGATCGGGACTAGCGGGGGCGCAGATACGCAGTATTTT | TRBD2 | NA | TRBJ2-3 | TRBV20-1
CASSLTGPYNEQFF | TGTGCCAGCAGCCTTACCGGCCCCTACAATGAGCAGTTCTTC | NA | NA | TRBJ2-1 | TRBV7-9
CAKTEGMNYGYTF | TGTGCCAAAACCGAGGGTATGAACTATGGCTACACCTTC | NA | NA | TRBJ1-2 | TRBV30
CASSYTGVAGGYEQYF | TGTGCCAGCAGTTACACCGGGGTAGCGGGAGGGTACGAGCAGTACTTC | TRBD2 | NA | TRBJ2-7 | TRBV6-5
CASSFSHRGGNTEAFF | TGTGCCAGCAGTTTTTCCCACAGGGGAGGAAACACTGAAGCTTTCTTT | TRBD1 | NA | TRBJ1-1 | TRBV27
CAWSVQLGDEQYF | TGTGCCTGGAGTGTACAGTTAGGGGACGAGCAGTACTTC | NA | NA | TRBJ2-7 | TRBV30
CSARTGTGGDNQPQHF | TGCAGTGCTAGAACCGGGACAGGGGGAGACAATCAGCCCCAGCATTTT | TRBD1 | NA | TRBJ1-5 | TRBV20-1